A single sample is the source of the 11 T cell receptor beta chains below, sequenced in a study of cytomegalovirus exposure and HLA in healthy donors. PCR amplification relied on 60 Vbeta primers (plus 13 Jbeta primers). TCRdb keeps only in-frame clones here, not all; method: immunoSEQ multiplex PCR. In the table there are about 180,000 clones, approximately 80% of which are singletons. The specimen sequenced was PBMCs. The receptors shown here come from a girl aged 5 to 17 in good health and CMV-seropositive.

The gene calls are TRBV7-9 and TRBJ2-5, with 7 bases fitting TRBD2. The CDR3 has 14 residues. V dropped 5 bases and J dropped 5; count of bases not matched to a gene: 8. CDR1 is SEHNR and CDR2 is FQNEAQ in the germline V gene (reference sequence). CDR3 coding DNA: TGTGCCAGCAGCCAATGGGCGGGAGTGGAGACCCAGTACTTC. Translating it yields CASSQWAGVETQYF. Full variable domain (missing parts from reference TRBV7-9 and TRBJ2-5): DTGVSQNPRHKITKRGQNVTFRCDPISEHNRLYWYRQTLGQGPEFLTYFQNEAQLEKSRLLSDRFSAERPKGSFSTLEIQRTEQGDSAMYLCASSQWAGVETQYFGPGTRLLVL.

In this sample, this clone turned up once. The rearrangement links TRBV27 to TRBJ2-3, with TRBD2 matching over 8 bases. Germline loops: CDR1 MNHEY, CDR2 SMNVEV (reference sequence). This CDR3 spans 16 amino acids. Trimming at V came to 6 bases and at J to 1 base, leaving 9 bases not matched to a gene. The CDR3 bases are TGTGCCAGCAGGTGGGGCGGGAGGCGGGGCACAGATACGCAGTATTTT. Encoded protein: CASRWGGRRGTDTQYF.

The count of this clone is one. The chain recombines TRBV9 with TRBJ2-3, with 8 bases that match TRBD2. The CDR3 is 15 amino acids. V dropped 4 bases and J dropped 3; count of bases not matched to a gene: 7. CDR1 is SGDLS and CDR2 is YYNGEE in the germline V gene. In nucleotides, the CDR3 is TGTGCCAGCAGCTGGGGGGCGGGAGGAACAGATACGCAGTATTTT. It translates to CASSWGAGGTDTQYF.

The rearrangement links TRBV7-6 to TRBJ1-5, with 9 nucleotides matching TRBD1. CDR3 length equals 17 residues. V was clipped by 0 bases and J by 5 bases; unmatched bases: 8. Per the germline V gene, CDR1 is SGHVS and CDR2 is FNYEAQ. DNA of the CDR3: TGTGCCAGCAGCTTAGCGATCCGGGACAGGGAGGATCAGCCCCAGCATTTT. It translates to CASSLAIRDREDQPQHF. The whole variable domain, remainder taken from reference TRBV7-6 and TRBJ1-5, is GAGVSQSPRYKVTKRGQDVALRCDPISGHVSLYWYRQALGQGPEFLTYFNYEAQQDKSGLPNDRFSAERPEGSISTLTIQRTEQRDSAMYRCASSLAIRDREDQPQHFGDGTRLSIL.

The chain recombines TRBV7-9 with TRBJ2-1; 7 bases are a match to TRBD2. Germline V gene data show CDR1 as SEHNR and CDR2 as FQNEAQ (reference sequence). V dropped 1 base and J dropped 9; count of bases not matched to a gene: 9. This CDR3 has 15 residues. CDR3 DNA: TGTGCCAGCAGCTTAGGTGGTGATGCGGGAGCTGAGCAGTTCTTC. This sequence encodes CASSLGGDAGAEQFF.

This chain joins TRBV5-1 and TRBJ1-4, with 10 bases fitting TRBD1. The germline V gene has CDR1 SGHRS and CDR2 YFSETQ. J was trimmed by 5 bases and V by 4 bases; bases with no gene match: 8. The CDR3 sequence is 16 residues long. This CDR3 is CASSRTGTGANEKLFF. As DNA, the CDR3 is TGCGCCAGCAGCCGAACCGGGACAGGGGCCAATGAAAAACTGTTTTTT. Drawing the rest from reference TRBV5-1 and TRBJ1-4, the complete variable domain is KAGVTQTPRYLIKTRGQQVTLSCSPISGHRSVSWYQQTPGQGLQFLFEYFSETQRNKGNFPGRFSGRQFSNSRSEMNVSTLELGDSALYLCASSRTGTGANEKLFFGSGTQLSVL.

The V call is TRBV6-6, the J call TRBJ2-1, with TRBD1 identical over 11 bases. The CDR3 extends over 13 amino acids. Trimming cost V 8 bases and J 6 bases; bases outside gene matches: 3. Germline assignment: CDR1 MNHNY and CDR2 SVGAGI (reference sequence). For the CDR3, the DNA is TGTGCCAGCGGGACAGGGGGATCCAATGAGCAGTTCTTC. This gives the protein CASGTGGSNEQFF.

The rearrangement uses TRBV19 and TRBJ1-1, with D tentatively TRBD1 (5 bases). V shed 6 bases and J shed 1 base, with 9 bases lying between them. Germline CDR1 and CDR2: LNHDA and SQIVND (reference sequence). This CDR3 has 13 residues. The CDR3 DNA is TGTGCCAGTAGAGACAGCACGAACACTGAAGCTTTCTTT. It codes for CASRDSTNTEAFF.

The chain employs TRBV4-3 and TRBJ2-7, with TRBD2 matching 9 bases. The germline V gene has CDR1 LGHNA and CDR2 YSLEER. This CDR3 has 17 amino acids. The trim removed 0 bases at V and 2 bases at J, leaving 8 bases unmatched. This chain's CDR3 is CASSQDLGLAGTYEQYF. CDR3 DNA: TGCGCCAGCAGCCAAGATCTCGGGCTAGCGGGAACCTACGAGCAGTACTTC.

The chain has TRBV7-3 and TRBJ2-3, with TRBD2 matching over 12 bases. V gave up 5 bases and J gave up 2 bases; unmatched junction bases: 2. The CDR3 contains 15 residues. The germline V gene has CDR1 SGHTA and CDR2 FQGTGA. The CDR3 coding sequence is TGTGCCAGCAGCCCTAGCGGGAGGGACACAGATACGCAGTATTTT. The encoded protein is CASSPSGRDTDTQYF.

Only a few counts were recorded for this clone. The V call is TRBV5-1, the J call TRBJ2-5, with D maybe TRBD1 (5 bases). V lost 5 bases to trimming and J lost 0 bases, with 8 bases between them. The CDR3 runs to 13 residues. Per the germline V gene, CDR1 is SGHRS and CDR2 is YFSETQ. The CDR3 nucleotides read TGCGCCAGCAGAGACAGCAACCAAGAGACCCAGTACTTC. It translates to CASRDSNQETQYF.